What follows are 28 T cell receptor beta chains derived from one specimen sequenced in a study of CD8 T cells in ankylosing spondylitis. TCRdb ran MiXCR on the 5' RACE reads and lists one entry per CDR3 protein. The repertoire holds approximately 31,000 distinct CDR3 sequences, with around 30% as singletons. The sample consisted of synovial fluid, either unsorted or a sorted T cell fraction (not recorded which). Source of these receptors: a male donor with ankylosing spondylitis.

The chain combines TRBV15 with TRBJ1-5; weak D call: TRBD1 (5 bases). Germline loops: CDR1 LNHNV, CDR2 YYDKDF (reference sequence). The CDR3 loop spans 10 amino acids. Here the CDR3 DNA reads TGTGACCTCTTGGGGGAGCCCCAGCATTTT. It yields the protein CDLLGEPQHF.

The chain carries TRBV11-2 and TRBJ1-2; D perhaps matches TRBD1 (5 bases). Germline CDR1 and CDR2: SGHAT and FQNNGV. This CDR3 has 14 residues. V lost 7 bases and J 5 bases, leaving 17 bases between the germline ends. CDR3 residues: CASTYGQGEYGYTF. In nucleotides, the CDR3 is TGTGCCAGCACCTACGGGCAGGGCGAGTATGGCTACACCTTC. Filled out from reference TRBV11-2 and TRBJ1-2, the complete variable domain reads EAGVAQSPRYKIIEKRQSVAFWCNPISGHATLYWYQQILGQGPKLLIQFQNNGVVDDSQLPKDRFSAERLKGVDSTLKIQPAKLEDSAVYLCASTYGQGEYGYTFGSGTRLTVV.

This chain's CDR3 is CSAPSGLGGYNEQFF. CDR3 DNA: TGCAGTGCTCCCTCAGGGCTCGGTGGCTACAATGAGCAGTTCTTC. The genes are TRBV20-1 and TRBJ2-1, with TRBD1 as a possible D gene (5 bases). The germline gives CDR1 DFQATT, CDR2 SNEGSKA (reference sequence). The V end lost 5 bases, the J end lost 3 bases, and 17 bases lay between the germline ends. CDR3 size: 15 residues.

The V call is TRBV4-1, the J call TRBJ2-1, with D uncertain. Looked up from germline, CDR1 is MGHRA and CDR2 is YSYEKL. The CDR3 runs 12 residues. Trimming removed 5 bases at V and 1 base at J, with 3 bases between. The CDR3 sequence is CASSGSYNEQFF. As DNA, the CDR3 is TGCGCCAGCAGCGGTTCCTACAATGAGCAGTTCTTC.

This clonotype showed up many times. The V and J genes are TRBV20-1 and TRBJ2-1; 7 positions match TRBD2. Germline V gene data show CDR1 as DFQATT and CDR2 as SNEGSKA (reference sequence). The J segment lost 6 bases and the V segment lost 2 bases, leaving 7 bases of the junction unmatched. The CDR3 is made up of 14 amino acids. Written as DNA, the CDR3 is TGCAGTGCTAGACCCGGGACTATGATCAATGAGCAGTTCTTC. Its protein product is CSARPGTMINEQFF.

This clonotype was recorded at least ten times. The DNA of the CDR3 is TGTGCCAGCAGTGAACTGAGTCGGGTTTACAATGAGCAGTTCTTC. Residues: CASSELSRVYNEQFF. This chain links TRBV2 with TRBJ2-1; D gene unclear. Trimming pared 2 bases from V and 4 bases from J, leaving 12 bases between. CDR1 SNHLY and CDR2 FYNNEI come from the germline V gene. This CDR3 comprises 15 residues.

V usage is TRBV9 and J usage is TRBJ1-1; D remains unclear. The germline CDR1 and CDR2 sequences are SGDLS and YYNGEE. Trimming pared 0 bases from V and 8 bases from J, leaving 8 bases between. The CDR3 runs 12 residues. CDR3 in DNA: TGTGCCAGCAGCGTAGGGCCCTTAGAAGCTTTCTTT. Amino acid sequence: CASSVGPLEAFF.

The chain carries TRBV10-3 and TRBJ2-3, with 12 bases lining up with TRBD2. This CDR3 is 17 amino acids long. Trimming took 4 bases from V and 4 from J; bases not matched to a gene: 9. Germline-derived CDR1 and CDR2 are ENHRY and SYGVKD. The CDR3 is CAISVILTSGSSDTQYF. CDR3 bases: TGTGCCATCAGTGTTATTTTGACTAGCGGGAGCTCAGATACGCAGTATTTT.

Only a few counts were recorded for this clonotype. The rearrangement joins TRBV7-9 to TRBJ1-1, with TRBD1 matching over 9 bases. This CDR3 comprises 12 residues. Trimming cost V 5 bases and J 8 bases; bases outside gene matches: 3. Germline CDR1 SEHNR, CDR2 FQNEAQ (reference sequence). CDR3 DNA sequence: TGTGCCAGCAGCCCTACAGGGGGCGAAGCTTTCTTT. Translation: CASSPTGGEAFF.

V is TRBV20-1 and J is TRBJ2-2, with 10 bases aligning to TRBD2. Germline V gene data show CDR1 as DFQATT and CDR2 as SNEGSKA (reference sequence). Germline trimming cut 0 bases from V and 3 bases from J; bases unmatched to any gene: 7. The length of the CDR3 is 17 residues. In DNA, the CDR3 is TGCAGTGCTAGAGATCTCGGGCTAGCGGGGGACACCGGGGAGCTGTTTTTT. This codes for CSARDLGLAGDTGELFF.

The V call is TRBV3-1, the J call TRBJ2-3; D may be TRBD1 or TRBD2 (6 bases each). The V gene lost 0 bases and the J gene lost 3 bases, with 19 bases spanning the gap. The CDR3 has 18 residues. Germline-derived CDR1 and CDR2 are LGHDT and YNNKEL (reference sequence). The CDR3 is CASSQDLAGGGWTDTQYF. Written as DNA, the CDR3 is TGTGCCAGCAGCCAAGATTTGGCCGGGGGCGGATGGACAGATACGCAGTATTTT.

The chain is built from TRBV2 and TRBJ2-7, with 7 bases matching TRBD2. After removal of 5 bases from V and 0 bases from J, the junction contained 1 base not matched to a gene. The germline CDR1 and CDR2 sequences are SNHLY and FYNNEI. CDR3 length: 13 amino acids. The CDR3 loop reads CASSLADSYEQYV. CDR3 DNA sequence: TGTGCCAGCAGTCTAGCGGACTCCTACGAGCAGTACGTC.

The rearrangement joins TRBV10-3 to TRBJ2-1, with 11 bases lining up with TRBD2. Unmatched junction bases numbered 5, after V lost 9 bases and J lost 4 bases. Germline V gene lookup returns CDR1 ENHRY and CDR2 SYGVKD. This CDR3 spans 14 amino acids. Here the CDR3 reads CAIRLAGLYNEQFF. CDR3 sequence (DNA): TGTGCCATAAGACTAGCGGGACTTTACAATGAGCAGTTCTTC.

The J gene is TRBJ2-2, the V gene TRBV24-1; D remains unclear. The CDR3 is made up of 14 amino acids. The germline V and J ends were trimmed by 4 bases and 6 bases, with 11 bases remaining between them. The V gene's germline CDR1 is KGHDR and CDR2 SFDVKD. The CDR3 DNA reads as TGTGCCACCAGTGACCAAGTGGGGTCCGGGGAGCTGTTTTTT. This sequence encodes CATSDQVGSGELFF.

V gene TRBV6-5 combines with J gene TRBJ2-3; 9 nucleotides align to TRBD2. The CDR3 is 17 residues long. The germline V gene encodes CDR1 MNHEY and CDR2 SVGAGI. V dropped 0 bases and J dropped 2; count of bases not matched to a gene: 6. CDR3 sequence (DNA): TGTGCCAGCAGTTACTCGAAGTCTAGCGGGGACACAGATACGCAGTATTTT. Translation gives CASSYSKSSGDTDTQYF.

A few counts support this clonotype. The chain is built from TRBV5-1 and TRBJ1-2; maybe TRBD1 (6 bases). Germline CDR1 is SGHRS and CDR2 is YFSETQ. V lost 3 bases and J lost 2, with 17 bases in between. The CDR3 loop spans 16 amino acids. This CDR3 reads CASSSRLGGSNYGYTF. CDR3 sequence (DNA): TGCGCCAGCAGCTCCCGCCTAGGGGGGTCAAACTATGGCTACACCTTC.

This clonotype occurred many times. V gene TRBV11-3 combines with J gene TRBJ1-1, with TRBD1 as a possible D gene (5 bases). The CDR3 covers 17 residues. Trimming removed 5 bases at V and 7 bases at J, with 26 bases between. Germline-derived CDR1 and CDR2 are SGHNT and YENEEA. Here the CDR3 DNA reads TGTGCCAGCAGCCAACTCACATCGCGGGCCTACGACAGTGAAGCTTTCTTT. This translates into CASSQLTSRAYDSEAFF.

The rearrangement uses TRBV9 and TRBJ1-4, with D possibly being TRBD1 (5 bases). Trimming took 3 bases from V and 8 from J, leaving 11 bases between them. Germline assignment: CDR1 SGDLS and CDR2 YYNGEE. The CDR3 covers 13 residues. CDR3 nucleotide sequence: TGTGCCAGCAGCGATATGACAGCGGAAAAACTGTTTTTT. Amino acids: CASSDMTAEKLFF.

This clonotype appeared a few times. The chain links TRBV2 to TRBJ2-3; no definite D call. Germline CDR1 SNHLY, CDR2 FYNNEI. This CDR3 contains 16 residues. CDR3 region: CAAPCPITAGTDTQYF. In DNA, the CDR3 is TGTGCAGCCCCCTGTCCCATCACTGCTGGCACAGATACGCAGTATTTT. Using reference TRBV2 and TRBJ2-3 for the parts outside the CDR3, the full variable domain is EPEVTQTPSHQVTQMGQEVILRCVPISNHLYFYWYRQILGQKVEFLVSFYNNEISEKSEIFDDQFSVERPDGSNFTLKIRSTKLEDSAMYFCAAPCPITAGTDTQYFGPGTRLTVL.

The table lists this clonotype with a few counts. The chain couples TRBV4-2 to TRBJ1-2; TRBD1 is a possible D gene (5 bases). CDR3 length: 18 amino acids. V was trimmed by 0 bases and J by 0 bases, leaving 17 bases between them. Germline CDR1 reads LGHNA; CDR2 reads YNFKEQ. CDR3 sequence reads: CASSQETAGRRSNYGYTF. In DNA, the CDR3 is TGTGCCAGCAGCCAAGAGACGGCAGGGAGACGTTCTAACTATGGCTACACCTTC.

V is TRBV29-1 and J is TRBJ1-2, with D possibly matching TRBD1 (5 bases). CDR1 is SQVTM and CDR2 is ANQGSEA in the germline V gene. The CDR3 runs to 12 residues. V was cut by 3 bases and J by 3 bases, with 8 bases left in between. CDR3 residues: CSVDRGDYGYTF. The DNA of the CDR3 is TGCAGCGTTGACCGAGGGGACTATGGCTACACCTTC.

V is TRBV12-3 or TRBV12-4 and J is TRBJ2-1; no reliable D call. This CDR3 is 14 amino acids long. V was pared by 1 base and J by 7 bases, with 11 bases between. The CDR3 nucleotides read TGTGCCAGCAGTTTAGGGCCGCCGAAGAATGAGCAGTTCTTC. This sequence encodes CASSLGPPKNEQFF.

The J gene is TRBJ1-1, the V gene TRBV30, with 7 bases fitting TRBD1. Germline loops: CDR1 GTSNPN, CDR2 SVGIG (reference sequence). This CDR3 comprises 14 residues. V was clipped by 4 bases and J by 6 bases; unmatched bases: 11. The CDR3 sequence: CAWTLTGRAPEAFF. CDR3 nucleotides: TGTGCCTGGACCCTGACAGGGCGTGCCCCTGAAGCTTTCTTT. Using reference TRBV30 and TRBJ1-1 for the parts outside the CDR3, the full variable domain is SQTIHQWPATLVQPVGSPLSLECTVEGTSNPNLYWYRQAAGRGLQLLFYSVGIGQISSEVPQNLSASRPQDRQFILSSKKLLLSDSGFYLCAWTLTGRAPEAFFGQGTRLTVV.

This clonotype was seen only a few times. The rearrangement uses TRBV4-1 and TRBJ1-2; D is perhaps TRBD1 (5 bases). The CDR3 runs to 14 residues. Trimming cost V 4 bases and J 4 bases, with 13 bases left between them. The germline V gene encodes CDR1 MGHRA and CDR2 YSYEKL. The CDR3 DNA reads as TGCGCCAGCAGCCCCCAGGAGGGGATCTATGGCTACACCTTC. Translated: CASSPQEGIYGYTF.

In this sample, this clonotype turned up a few times. This rearrangement joins TRBV6-1 to TRBJ1-2; D is unresolved. The CDR3 contains 14 residues. Trimming removed 3 bases at V and 6 bases at J, with 14 bases between. Germline CDR1 MNHNS, CDR2 SASEGT. CDR3 region: CASSDEGLRDGYTF. In nucleotides, the CDR3 is TGTGCCAGCAGTGACGAGGGTTTGCGAGATGGCTACACCTTC.

The genes are TRBV12-3 or TRBV12-4 and TRBJ2-1; 8 positions agree with TRBD2. Trimming cost V 6 bases and J 3 bases; bases outside gene matches: 10. The CDR3 has 16 residues. The DNA of the CDR3 is TGTGCCAGCAGCCCGCTACTAGCGGACATCTACAATGAGCAGTTCTTC. This sequence encodes CASSPLLADIYNEQFF.

The V and J genes are TRBV14 and TRBJ1-2; 7 positions agree with TRBD1. With V trimmed by 4 bases and J by 4 bases, 6 bases remained unmatched. The CDR3 loop spans 14 amino acids. In germline, CDR1 is SGHDN, CDR2 FVKESK. The CDR3 protein is CASSLSTGAYGYTF. The CDR3 coding sequence is TGTGCCAGCAGCCTTTCCACAGGGGCCTATGGCTACACCTTC.

The chain combines TRBV20-1 with TRBJ2-1; TRBD1 aligns across 8 bases. The V gene's germline CDR1 is DFQATT and CDR2 SNEGSKA (reference sequence). The CDR3 runs 14 residues. V was pared by 5 bases and J by 7 bases, with 10 bases of the junction left unmatched. CDR3 sequence: CSAPGQGGLNEQFF. The DNA of the CDR3 is TGCAGTGCTCCCGGACAGGGAGGTTTGAATGAGCAGTTCTTC.